The sequence of this T cell receptor beta chain was determined in a study of blood T cell repertoires in COVID-19 (dated by TCRdb to between 2020 and 2021). Concerning the study at large: The collaborator samples originated in the United States, Italy and Spain and spanned the acute and convalescent phases of COVID-19. A de-identified subject ID, COVID-19 status, age in years and sex were almost always included in the sample metadata. The material from the prospective study consisted of cDNA or gDNA derived from T cells, B-cell-depleted T cells, or PBMCs. Subjects who had been exposed to COVID-19, were actively infected with it, or had recovered from it provided the deeply sampled blood TCRbeta repertoires that made up the dataset. Where available, HLA class I and class II types were obtained from metadata supplied by the sample provider rather than from assay-based typing. Samples came from the ongoing ImmuneRACE study (first 160 participants) plus 1,254 subjects from 6 global collaborators. The repertoires were made available in a free public database intended to serve as a resource for research on the immune response to SARS-CoV-2.

What the work shows at the level of the full study, not this receptor alone: How much clinical and demographic metadata was included differed by source and by participant, and the metadata was provided uncurated.

In the prospective study, participants were about 18 to 89 years old, resided in about two dozen geographic areas of the United States, and were enrolled through a virtual design. In the prospective study, participants were assigned to cohorts based on the clinical history participants reported in a screening survey and a study questionnaire. ImmuneRACE Cohort 3 recovered participants were defined by two consecutive negative NP/OP PCR tests, healthcare professional clearance, or symptom resolution. Mobile phlebotomists in the prospective study collected whole blood, serum and a nasopharyngeal or oropharyngeal swab from every participant. Prospective study participants could optionally give additional blood draws and questionnaires over an approximately 2-month period. Blood samples from the prospective study were shipped frozen or at room temperature prior to DNA extraction. About this clone itself: Its antigen is still unknown. No per-base quality is available; no much larger clone lies one base away.

Unmatched junction bases come to 15, with V trimmed by 0 bases and J by 7 bases. CDR1 is given as SGHDN and CDR2 as FVKESK, both from the germline V gene. The cysteine opens and the phenylalanine closes a CDR3 of 19 amino acids. Only the CDR3 DNA is retained, 57 bases long and in frame from the first base. TCRbeta CDR3 regions were amplified from genomic DNA using the immunoSEQ Assay, a bias-controlled multiplex PCR. The source study handled its data this way. Nucleated cell counts per sample were estimated from amplification of reference gene primers within the assay. To quantify the absolute abundance of each unique TCRbeta CDR3 rearrangement, sequence reads were collapsed and filtered. For each sample, productive Simpson clonality was calculated as the square root of Simpson's diversity index across productive rearrangements. This immuneACCESS table, as held by TCRdb, lists in-frame sequences with V and J called but not all clones. Of the missing ones, under half trace to an unresolved V gene in checked studies; the others have no known cause. V, J and clone size derive from that table, while D and trimming were established from the DNA sequence. Across this sample there are approximately 300,000 clones, with 92% seen only once. The ten largest account for less than 20% of the sample.

The source is a woman aged 25-40 years who had recovered from COVID-19. The sequenced sample consisted of PBMCs or T cells enriched from blood (not recorded which). The chain was built from TRBV14 and TRBJ2-1, and TRBD2 matches 10 of the central bases. The DNA reads as follows: TGTGCCAGCAGCCAAGATAGGGACAGAAGCGGGAGGGCAAGGAATGAGCAGTTCTTC. It is translated as CASSQDRDRSGRARNEQFF.